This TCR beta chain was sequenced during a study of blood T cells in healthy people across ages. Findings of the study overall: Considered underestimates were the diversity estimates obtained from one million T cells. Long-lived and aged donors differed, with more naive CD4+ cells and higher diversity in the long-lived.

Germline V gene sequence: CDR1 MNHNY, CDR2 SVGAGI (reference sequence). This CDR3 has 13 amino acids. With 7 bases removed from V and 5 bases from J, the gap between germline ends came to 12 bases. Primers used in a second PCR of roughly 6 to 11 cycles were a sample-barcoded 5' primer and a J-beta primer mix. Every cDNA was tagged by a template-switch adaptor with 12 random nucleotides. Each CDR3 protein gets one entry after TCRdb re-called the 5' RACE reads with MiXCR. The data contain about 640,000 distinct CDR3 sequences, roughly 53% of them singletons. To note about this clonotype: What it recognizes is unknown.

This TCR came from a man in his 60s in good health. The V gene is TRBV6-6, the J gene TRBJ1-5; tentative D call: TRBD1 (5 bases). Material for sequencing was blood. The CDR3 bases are TGTGCCAGCATTCGGGACGGGGATCAGCCCCAGCATTTT. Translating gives CASIRDGDQPQHF.